These T cell receptor beta chains were read from a single sample in a study of blood T cell repertoires in COVID-19. This table comes from immunoSEQ multiplex PCR, and its TCRdb copy is limited to in-frame clones, with some not included. The table shows 120,000 to 150,000 clones, with 70% to 80% occurring only once. Sequencing was carried out using peripheral blood. These receptors all come from a man in his sixties with acute or convalescent COVID-19. Both conserved end residues are part of each CDR3. Fields, in order: V gene, J gene, clone size, D gene, CDR3 protein, CDR3 DNA. A D gene is named only where the DNA matches it firmly. Clone size is given for some rows only: seen once, a few or many times, or a class if the clone is expanded.

TRBV27	TRBJ2-2	-	TRBD2	CASSLQASGRSGELFF	TGTGCCAGCAGTTTACAGGCTAGCGGGAGGTCCGGGGAGCTGTTTTTT
TRBV28	TRBJ2-1	-	-	CASSRMESEQFF	TGTGCCAGCAGTAGAATGGAGTCTGAGCAGTTCTTC
TRBV28	TRBJ1-1	-	-	CASRLDTEAFF	TGTGCCAGCAGGCTAGACACTGAAGCTTTCTTT
TRBV9	TRBJ1-1	-	TRBD1	CASSRQGGTEAFF	TGTGCCAGCAGCCGACAGGGAGGCACTGAAGCTTTCTTT
TRBV10-3	TRBJ1-1	-	-	CASRQAPNTEAFF	TGTGCCTCACGACAGGCCCCGAACACTGAAGCTTTCTTT
TRBV29-1	TRBJ1-2	-	-	CSVSKQGVNYGYTF	TGCAGCGTCTCCAAACAGGGAGTTAACTATGGCTACACCTTC
TRBV11-2	TRBJ2-3	-	TRBD2	CASSFQVGGLSGRAVADTQYF	TGTGCCAGCAGTTTTCAGGTTGGGGGACTTAGCGGGAGGGCCGTGGCAGATACGCAGTATTTT
TRBV18	TRBJ1-2	-	-	CASSPPILGNGYTF	TGTGCCAGCTCACCACCGATACTCGGGAATGGCTACACCTTC
TRBV28	TRBJ1-5	-	TRBD1	CASTPTGGSNQPQHF	TGTGCCAGCACTCCCACAGGGGGTTCCAATCAGCCCCAGCATTTT
TRBV10-3	TRBJ1-2	-	TRBD1	CAISESGQGHYGYTF	TGTGCCATCAGTGAGTCAGGACAGGGCCACTATGGCTACACCTTC
TRBV5-4	TRBJ2-7	-	TRBD2	CASSLGTSGSPNEQYF	TGTGCCAGCAGCTTGGGGACTAGCGGGAGCCCCAACGAGCAGTACTTC
TRBV5-1	TRBJ1-4	-	-	CASSPQVSGNEKLFF	TGCGCCAGCAGCCCCCAGGTGTCAGGGAATGAAAAACTGTTTTTT
TRBV7-3	TRBJ2-1	-	-	CASSPGLADEQFF	TGTGCCAGCAGCCCTGGACTGGCCGATGAGCAGTTCTTC
TRBV19	TRBJ1-3	-	TRBD1	CATHRGFGNTIYF	TGTGCCACCCACAGGGGCTTCGGAAACACCATATATTTT
TRBV10-3	TRBJ2-2	-	TRBD1	CAISGTQGTGELFF	TGTGCCATCAGTGGTACACAGGGGACCGGGGAGCTGTTTTTT
TRBV9	TRBJ1-2	-	-	CASSVADNPRYGYTF	TGTGCCAGCAGCGTAGCAGACAATCCTCGTTATGGCTACACCTTC
TRBV21-1	TRBJ2-5	-	-	CASSPGVETQYF	TGTGCCAGCAGCCCGGGGGTCGAGACCCAGTACTTC
TRBV27	TRBJ1-6	once	-	CASSLLSRIRSPLHF	TGTGCCAGCAGTTTATTGTCACGGATCAGGTCACCCCTCCACTTT
TRBV11-3	TRBJ2-1	-	TRBD2	CASSRRWPGGRGEQFF	TGTGCCAGCAGCCGTAGATGGCCGGGGGGAAGGGGTGAGCAGTTCTTC
TRBV2	TRBJ1-3	few	TRBD1	CASRDMSGTGSGNTIYF	TGTGCCAGCAGGGACATGTCCGGGACAGGATCCGGAAACACCATATATTTT
TRBV6-2/TRBV6-3	TRBJ2-3	-	-	CASNPAGARDTQYF	TGTGCCAGCAACCCCGCAGGGGCGCGTGATACGCAGTATTTT
TRBV6-5	TRBJ2-1	-	TRBD2	CASSYASGKLYNEQFF	TGTGCCAGCAGTTACGCTAGCGGGAAGTTGTACAATGAGCAGTTCTTC
TRBV7-8	TRBJ2-7	-	-	CASSQQTHTYEQYF	TGTGCCAGCAGCCAACAGACACATACCTACGAGCAGTACTTC
TRBV6-4	TRBJ2-3	-	-	CASSDYNTDTQYF	TGTGCCAGCAGTGATTACAACACAGATACGCAGTATTTT
TRBV7-2	TRBJ2-5	-	TRBD2	CASSLAGLAGVVETQYF	TGTGCCAGCAGCTTAGCGGGACTAGCGGGAGTAGTGGAGACCCAGTACTTC
TRBV4-1	TRBJ2-7	few	TRBD2	CASSQEGTSGSLGEQYF	TGCGCCAGCAGCCAAGAGGGAACTAGCGGGAGCTTGGGCGAGCAGTACTTC
TRBV7-9	TRBJ1-2	-	-	CASSLTYGYTF	TGTGCCAGCAGCCTGACTTATGGCTACACCTTC
TRBV6-5	TRBJ2-3	-	-	CASRPHNQDTQYF	TGTGCCAGCAGACCCCACAACCAAGATACGCAGTATTTT
TRBV19	TRBJ1-2	-	-	CASSPTGIYGYTF	TGTGCCAGTAGCCCCACAGGCATCTATGGCTACACCTTC